The 3 T cell receptor beta chains reported below all come from one sample, sequenced in a study of cytomegalovirus exposure and HLA in healthy donors (dated by TCRdb to the late 2010s). The library was prepared using the immunoSEQ multiplex PCR assay. A mixture of 60 forward primers for TCR Vbeta segments and 13 reverse primers for TCR Jbeta segments was used in the multiplex PCR. Sourced from immuneACCESS, this table was stored by TCRdb with only in-frame sequences that have V and J called. A share of the clones is absent; for the studies checked, an unresolved V gene accounts for under half, and the remainder has no known explanation. Present in this sample are about 120,000 clones, around 80% of which were seen just once. The ten largest clones represent 1.5% of the sample. Specimen: PBMCs. The receptors derive from a woman younger than 30 in good health and CMV-seronegative.

The rearrangement links TRBV7-2 to TRBJ1-5, with D hard to call. From germline, CDR1 is SGHTA and CDR2 FQGNSA. Trimming took off 5 bases at V and 5 bases at J, with 13 bases between the two ends. The CDR3 loop spans 14 amino acids. The CDR3 loop is CASSGRTSDQPQHF. In DNA form, the CDR3 reads TGTGCCAGCAGCGGTCGGACTTCCGATCAGCCCCAGCATTTT.

The CDR3, as DNA: TGTGCCAGCAGCCTACGACAGGGGGTGGGCACTGAAGCTTTCTTT. Its translation is CASSLRQGVGTEAFF. This sequence joins TRBV7-8 and TRBJ1-1; 9 nucleotides line up with TRBD1. The CDR3 totals 15 residues. Germline values: CDR1 SGHVS, CDR2 FQNEAQ. The J segment lost 4 bases and the V segment lost 5 bases, leaving 8 bases of the junction unmatched.

The V call is TRBV5-6, the J call TRBJ2-5; 9 bases agree with TRBD2. The V gene's germline CDR1 is SGHDT and CDR2 YYEEEE. The CDR3 has 18 residues. Trimming removed 2 bases from V and 4 bases from J; junction bases left unmatched: 15. DNA of the CDR3: TGTGCCAGCAGCTTTTTTGCGGGGGGGGACCCCCGGGTAGAGACCCAGTACTTC. Translation gives CASSFFAGGDPRVETQYF.